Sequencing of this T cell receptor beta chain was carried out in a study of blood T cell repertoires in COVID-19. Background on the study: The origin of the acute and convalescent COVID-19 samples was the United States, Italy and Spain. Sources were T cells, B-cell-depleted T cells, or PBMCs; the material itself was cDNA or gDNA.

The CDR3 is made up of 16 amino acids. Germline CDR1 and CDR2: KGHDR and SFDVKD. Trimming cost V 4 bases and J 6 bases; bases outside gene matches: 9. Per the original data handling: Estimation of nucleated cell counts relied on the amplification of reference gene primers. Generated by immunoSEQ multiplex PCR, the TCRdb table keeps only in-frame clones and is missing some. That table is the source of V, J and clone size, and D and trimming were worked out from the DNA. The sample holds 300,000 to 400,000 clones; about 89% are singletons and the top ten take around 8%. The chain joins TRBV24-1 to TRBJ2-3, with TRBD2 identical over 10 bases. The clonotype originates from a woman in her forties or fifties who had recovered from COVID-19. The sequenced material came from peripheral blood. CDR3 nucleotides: TGTGCCACCAGTGAGAGCGGGGGGGCTATTTTGGATACGCAGTATTTT. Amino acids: CATSESGGAILDTQYF.